Detailed here is one T cell receptor (beta chain). Its antigen remains unknown. The record originates from a study of T-cell reconstitution after alpha-beta-depleted transplantation in children. Broader study findings: Roughly two months post-transplant, alpha-beta T cells reportedly originated from several hundred graft clones that had expanded. From newly produced T cells came most of the T-cell counts and diversity one year after transplant. Surviving recipient T cells and intrathymic progenitors accounted for some patients' high TCRbeta diversity at day 60.

Construction of the TCRbeta library involved unique molecular identifiers. TCRdb called the PCR reads again in MiXCR, with one record for every CDR3 protein. The data show under 750,000 distinct CDR3 sequences, about 23% seen once. Germline V gives CDR1 SGHKS, CDR2 YYEKEE (reference sequence). CDR3 length equals 15 residues. The V and J ends lost 1 base and 1 base respectively, with 9 bases between them. The clonotype originates from a boy in the first two years of life who had a stem cell transplant for acute myeloid leukemia, so the T cells may come from the graft donor. The J gene is TRBJ2-1, the V gene TRBV5-5; a possible D gene is TRBD1 (5 bases). Here the sequenced sample was PBMCs, mostly from graft donor cells, taken 360 days after TCRalphabeta/CD19-depleted stem cell transplant. The CDR3 sequence: CASSLFQGSYNEQFF. The DNA for the CDR3 is TGTGCCAGCAGCTTGTTTCAGGGATCCTACAATGAGCAGTTCTTC.